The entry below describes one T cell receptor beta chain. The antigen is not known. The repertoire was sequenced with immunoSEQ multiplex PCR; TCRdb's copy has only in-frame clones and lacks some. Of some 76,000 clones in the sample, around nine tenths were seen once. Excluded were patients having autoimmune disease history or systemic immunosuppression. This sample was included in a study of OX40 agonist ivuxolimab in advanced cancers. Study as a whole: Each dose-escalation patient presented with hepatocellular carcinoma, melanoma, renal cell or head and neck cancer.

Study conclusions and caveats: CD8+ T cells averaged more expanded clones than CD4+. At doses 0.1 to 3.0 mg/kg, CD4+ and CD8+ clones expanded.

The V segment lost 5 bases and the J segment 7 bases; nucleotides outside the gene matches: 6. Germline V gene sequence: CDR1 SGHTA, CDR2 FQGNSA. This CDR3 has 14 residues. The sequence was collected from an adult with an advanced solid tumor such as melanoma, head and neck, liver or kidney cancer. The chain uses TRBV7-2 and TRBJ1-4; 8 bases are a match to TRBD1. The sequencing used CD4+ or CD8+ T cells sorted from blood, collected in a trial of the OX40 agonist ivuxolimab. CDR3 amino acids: CASSRDRGSEKLFF. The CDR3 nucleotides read TGTGCCAGCAGCCGTGACAGGGGAAGTGAAAAACTGTTTTTT. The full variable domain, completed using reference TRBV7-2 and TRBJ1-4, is GAGVSQSPSNKVTEKGKDVELRCDPISGHTALYWYRQSLGQGLEFLIYFQGNSAPDKSGLPSDRFSAERTGGSVSTLTIQRTQQEDSAVYLCASSRDRGSEKLFFGSGTQLSVL.